The present T cell receptor beta chain was sequenced within a study of beta chain features in type 1 diabetes. Whole-study context: Examination of sorted cells across all samples involved approximately 100,000,000 cells.

The CDR3 loop spans 11 amino acids. Germline V gene data show CDR1 as DFQATT and CDR2 as SNEGSKA (reference sequence). The V gene end was trimmed by 8 bases and the J gene end by 9 bases; junction bases not matched to a gene: 6. Via CD45RO/CCR7/CD25/CD127/CD95/CD27, cells of the CD4+ naive, central memory, regulatory and stem cell-like memory subsets were sorted. On this clone itself: What it recognizes is unknown.

Study-wide results and caveats: When cDNA is sequenced, cells with high TCR expression could be over-represented.

The whole isolated RNA underwent reverse transcription, so sequencing captured expressed TCRB transcripts. Here immunoSEQ multiplex PCR was the method, and the copy in TCRdb shows in-frame clones only, minus some. Among about 620,000 clones, around a sixth were seen once, and the ten largest hold approximately 0.093%. The sequence came from a man aged 18-30 years in good health. Sequenced: naive CD4+ T cells from blood. The chain recombines TRBV20-1 with TRBJ2-1, with 8 bases fitting TRBD1. In DNA form, the CDR3 reads TGCAGTAGACAGGGGACTGGTGAGCAGTTCTTC. Protein product: CSRQGTGEQFF.